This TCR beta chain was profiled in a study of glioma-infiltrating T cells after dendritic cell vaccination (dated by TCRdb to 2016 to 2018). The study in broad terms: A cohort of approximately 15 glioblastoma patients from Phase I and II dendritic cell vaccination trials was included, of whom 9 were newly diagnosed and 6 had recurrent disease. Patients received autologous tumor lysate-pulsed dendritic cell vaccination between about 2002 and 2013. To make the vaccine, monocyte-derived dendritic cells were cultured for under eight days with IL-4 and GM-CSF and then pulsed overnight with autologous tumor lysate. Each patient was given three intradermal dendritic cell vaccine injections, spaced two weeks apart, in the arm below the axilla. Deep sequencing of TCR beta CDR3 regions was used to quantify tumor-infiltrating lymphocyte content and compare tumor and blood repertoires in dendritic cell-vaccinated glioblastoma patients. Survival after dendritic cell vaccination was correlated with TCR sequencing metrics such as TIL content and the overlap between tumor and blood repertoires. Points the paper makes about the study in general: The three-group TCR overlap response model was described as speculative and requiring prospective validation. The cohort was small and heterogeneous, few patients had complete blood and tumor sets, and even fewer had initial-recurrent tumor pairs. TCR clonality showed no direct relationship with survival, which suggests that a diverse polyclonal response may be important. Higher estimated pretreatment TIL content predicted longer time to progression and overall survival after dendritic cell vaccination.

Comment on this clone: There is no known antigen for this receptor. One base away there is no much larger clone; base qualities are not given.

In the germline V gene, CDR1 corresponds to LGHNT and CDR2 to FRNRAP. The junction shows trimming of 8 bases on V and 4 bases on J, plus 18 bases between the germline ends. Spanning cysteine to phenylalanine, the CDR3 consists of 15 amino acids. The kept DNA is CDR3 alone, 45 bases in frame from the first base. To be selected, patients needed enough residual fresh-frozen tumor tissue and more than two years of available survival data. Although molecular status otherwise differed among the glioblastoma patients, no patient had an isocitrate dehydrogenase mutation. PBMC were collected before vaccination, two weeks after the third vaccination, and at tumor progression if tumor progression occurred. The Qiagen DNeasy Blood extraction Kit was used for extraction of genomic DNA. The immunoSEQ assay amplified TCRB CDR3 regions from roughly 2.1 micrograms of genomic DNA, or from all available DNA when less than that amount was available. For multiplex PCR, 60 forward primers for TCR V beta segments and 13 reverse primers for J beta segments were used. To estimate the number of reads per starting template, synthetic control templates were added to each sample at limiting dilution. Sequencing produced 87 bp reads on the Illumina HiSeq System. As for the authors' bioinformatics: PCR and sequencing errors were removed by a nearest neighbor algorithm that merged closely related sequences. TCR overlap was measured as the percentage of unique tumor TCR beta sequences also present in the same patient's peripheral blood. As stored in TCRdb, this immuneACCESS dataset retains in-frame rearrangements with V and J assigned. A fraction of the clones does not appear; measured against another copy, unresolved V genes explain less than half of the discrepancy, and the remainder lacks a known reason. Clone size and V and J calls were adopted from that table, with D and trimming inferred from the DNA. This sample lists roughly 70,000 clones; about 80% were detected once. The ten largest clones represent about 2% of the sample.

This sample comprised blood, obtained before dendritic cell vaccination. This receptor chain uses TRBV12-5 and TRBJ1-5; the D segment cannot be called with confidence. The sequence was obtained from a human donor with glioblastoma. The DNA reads TGTGCTAGTACCCCCTGGGCACGAACGAATCAGCCCCAGCATTTT. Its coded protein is CASTPWARTNQPQHF.